The sequence of this T cell receptor beta chain was determined in a study of cytomegalovirus exposure and HLA in healthy donors. The PCR was carried out with 60 Vbeta primers and 13 Jbeta primers. The protocol was immunoSEQ multiplex PCR, while the TCRdb copy is restricted to in-frame clones and leaves out a portion. The profile shows under 100,000 clones, around 80% of them singletons. This clone was seen a few times. The specimen sequenced was PBMCs. This sequence originates from a human donor in good health.

The DNA of the CDR3 is TGTGCCAGTAGTAACCCGGGACAGGGTGAAAAACTGTTTTTT. This translates into CASSNPGQGEKLFF. The rearrangement links TRBV19 to TRBJ1-4, with TRBD1 identical over 9 bases. The ends lost 4 bases at V and 7 bases at J; junction bases unmatched: 4. This CDR3 is built from 14 residues. Germline V gene lookup returns CDR1 LNHDA and CDR2 SQIVND (reference sequence).